This T cell receptor beta chain was documented in a study of OX40 agonist ivuxolimab in advanced cancers. Looking at the study overall: Ivuxolimab was administered intravenously to patients at 0.01 to 10 mg/kg every 2 weeks. There were three patients with partial responses, one having hepatocellular carcinoma and two cutaneous melanoma.

This clone came up once. Antigen specificity is unknown. The repertoire was sequenced with immunoSEQ multiplex PCR; TCRdb's copy has only in-frame clones and lacks some. Altogether more than 55,000 clones are present, 80% to 90% being singletons, with the ten largest covering 10% to 12%. Study-level results: Expanded peripheral T cells had an undetermined antigen specificity. In CD8+ T cells, expanded clones were on average more numerous than in CD4+.

Between the trimmed V and J ends, which lost 5 bases and 3 bases, there was a span of 11 bases. Germline CDR1 reads MDHEN; CDR2 reads SYDVKM. There are 13 residues in the CDR3. This rearrangement joins TRBV28 to TRBJ2-7; D uncertain. This TCR was sampled from an adult with an advanced solid tumor such as melanoma, head and neck, liver or kidney cancer. This material consisted of CD4+ or CD8+ T cells sorted from blood, taken in a trial of the OX40 agonist ivuxolimab. The CDR3 reads CASSLPTYYEQYF. The CDR3 DNA is TGTGCCAGCAGTCTCCCCACGTACTACGAGCAGTACTTC. The whole variable domain, remainder taken from reference TRBV28 and TRBJ2-7, is DVKVTQSSRYLVKRTGEKVFLECVQDMDHENMFWYRQDPGLGLRLIYFSYDVKMKEKGDIPEGYSVSREKKERFSLILESASTNQTSMYLCASSLPTYYEQYFGPGTRLTVT.